Following are 4 T cell receptor beta chains from one sample sequenced in a study of cytomegalovirus exposure and HLA in healthy donors. With 60 Vbeta and 13 Jbeta primers, the PCR was carried out. Libraries were prepared by immunoSEQ multiplex PCR; TCRdb keeps only in-frame clonotypes and omits some of them. The table shows 150,000 or so clones, with roughly 81% occurring only once. The specimen was PBMCs. All receptors derive from a woman under 30 in good health and CMV-seropositive.

The J gene is TRBJ1-3, the V gene TRBV15; D not resolved. V was trimmed by 0 bases and J by 0 bases, leaving 6 bases between them. Germline V gene lookup returns CDR1 LNHNV and CDR2 YYDKDF (reference sequence). The CDR3 is made up of 15 amino acids. The CDR3 region is CATSRDLASGNTIYF. DNA for the CDR3: TGTGCCACCAGCAGAGATCTAGCCTCTGGAAACACCATATATTTT. Full variable domain (rest looked up from reference TRBV15 and TRBJ1-3): DAMVIQNPRYQVTQFGKPVTLSCSQTLNHNVMYWYQQKSSQAPKLLFHYYDKDFNNEADTPDNFQSRRPNTSFCFLDIRSPGLGDTAMYLCATSRDLASGNTIYFGEGSWLTVV.

The chain employs TRBV11-2 and TRBJ1-6, with 7 bases aligning to TRBD1. V was pared by 4 bases and J by 11 bases, with 11 bases of the junction left unmatched. The length of the CDR3 is 15 residues. CDR1 is SGHAT and CDR2 is FQNNGV in the germline V gene. The CDR3 nucleotides read TGTGCCAGCAGCTCCCTGACAGGGCTTTTACCACCCCTCCACTTT. Its protein is CASSSLTGLLPPLHF.

The genes are TRBV28 and TRBJ1-3, with D maybe TRBD1 (5 bases). Per the germline V gene, CDR1 is MDHEN and CDR2 is SYDVKM. V lost 3 bases and J lost 6, with 12 bases in between. The CDR3 length is 14 residues. CDR3 residues: CASSFVDRLNTIYF. In DNA, the CDR3 is TGTGCCAGCAGTTTCGTAGACAGATTAAACACCATATATTTT.

The CDR3 here is CASSHVIGDLYIQYF. In nucleotides, the CDR3 is TGTGCCAGCAGCCACGTGATAGGGGATCTCTACATTCAGTACTTC. The V call is TRBV11-2, the J call TRBJ2-4; D is perhaps TRBD1 (5 bases). Trimming took 5 bases from V and 8 from J, leaving 19 bases between them. The CDR3 has 15 residues. Germline CDR1 is SGHAT and CDR2 is FQNNGV.